Presented here are 8 T cell receptor beta chains from one specimen sequenced in a study of identical twins. TCRdb itself ran the 5' RACE reads through MiXCR, one entry per CDR3 protein. Of a few hundred thousand distinct CDR3 sequences listed, around 8% are singletons. The same specimen was also included in a second study, on yellow fever vaccine responses in identical twins.

Material for sequencing was CD8+ T cells sorted from blood. These receptors were obtained from a woman between 18 and 29 years old in good health.

This clonotype has at least ten counts. The chain employs TRBV28 and TRBJ2-2; D may be TRBD1 (5 bases). In germline, CDR1 is MDHEN, CDR2 SYDVKM. There are 16 residues in the CDR3. Trimming shortened V by 3 bases and J by 2 bases, and 13 bases separated the two germline ends. The CDR3 coding sequence is TGTGCCAGCAGTTTCCCGTCCCAGGGTAACACCGGGGAGCTGTTTTTT. It is translated as CASSFPSQGNTGELFF.

This clonotype was picked up many times. The chain joins TRBV11-2 to TRBJ2-7; no clear D gene. The length of the CDR3 is 15 residues. Germline CDR1 is SGHAT and CDR2 is FQNNGV. V was cut by 1 base and J by 0 bases, with 10 bases left in between. In DNA, the CDR3 is TGTGCCAGCAGCTTAGGGACGGAGAGCTCCTACGAGCAGTACTTC. Its protein product is CASSLGTESSYEQYF.

The chain combines TRBV2 with TRBJ2-7; 11 positions agree with TRBD1. The CDR3 contains 13 residues. Per the germline V gene, CDR1 is SNHLY and CDR2 is FYNNEI. V lost 10 bases to trimming and J lost 5 bases; unmatched junction nucleotides: 7. Here the CDR3 reads CATTDRGPDEQYF. CDR3 nucleotide sequence: TGTGCCACGACGGACAGGGGGCCGGACGAGCAGTACTTC.

The V call is TRBV14, the J call TRBJ1-2; D gene unclear. Germline V CDR1 and CDR2: SGHDN, FVKESK. Trimming shortened V by 1 base and J by 4 bases, and 7 bases separated the two germline ends. The CDR3 has 13 amino acids. The CDR3 DNA reads TGTGCCAGCAGCCAAGTTGAAGGCTATGGCTACACCTTC. Translation gives CASSQVEGYGYTF.

The sample holds many counts of this clonotype. One end of the junction is discordant with germline, which a read error may explain. The chain joins TRBV3-1 to TRBJ2-1; a possible D gene is TRBD1 (5 bases). This CDR3 has 15 residues. Germline CDR1 reads LGHDT; CDR2 reads YNNKEL (reference sequence). The CDR3 is CASRQGATGYNEQFF. CDR3 DNA: TGTGCCAGCCGCCAAGGTGCTACAGGCTACAATGAGCAGTTCTTC.

This clonotype was counted between two and nine times. V gene TRBV14 combines with J gene TRBJ2-7; 8 bases map to TRBD1. V dropped 2 bases and J dropped 7; count of bases not matched to a gene: 10. The CDR3 loop spans 15 amino acids. Germline CDR1 and CDR2: SGHDN and FVKESK. CDR3 protein: CASSQRGQGLWEQYF. In DNA form, the CDR3 reads TGTGCCAGCAGCCAACGAGGACAGGGCCTCTGGGAGCAGTACTTC.

This clonotype was recorded a few times. Given a much more abundant clone one base away, this may be a read error. This rearrangement joins TRBV7-9 to TRBJ2-1; D ambiguous. This CDR3 contains 10 residues. Germline CDR1 is SEHNR and CDR2 is FQNEAQ (reference sequence). Trimming shortened V by 3 bases and J by 9 bases, and 3 bases separated the two germline ends. CDR3 loop: CASSFSEQFF. The CDR3, as DNA: TGTGCCAGCAGCTTTAGTGAGCAGTTCTTC.

This clonotype was counted many times. J is TRBJ2-5 and V is TRBV25-1, with D tentatively TRBD1 (5 bases). The CDR3 length is 11 residues. Per germline, CDR1 MGHDK and CDR2 SYGVNS. V was shortened by 5 bases and J by 7 bases, with 8 bases between the two germline ends. CDR3 in DNA: TGTGCCAGCAGTTCCCAGGGGACCCAGTACTTC. Translation gives CASSSQGTQYF.